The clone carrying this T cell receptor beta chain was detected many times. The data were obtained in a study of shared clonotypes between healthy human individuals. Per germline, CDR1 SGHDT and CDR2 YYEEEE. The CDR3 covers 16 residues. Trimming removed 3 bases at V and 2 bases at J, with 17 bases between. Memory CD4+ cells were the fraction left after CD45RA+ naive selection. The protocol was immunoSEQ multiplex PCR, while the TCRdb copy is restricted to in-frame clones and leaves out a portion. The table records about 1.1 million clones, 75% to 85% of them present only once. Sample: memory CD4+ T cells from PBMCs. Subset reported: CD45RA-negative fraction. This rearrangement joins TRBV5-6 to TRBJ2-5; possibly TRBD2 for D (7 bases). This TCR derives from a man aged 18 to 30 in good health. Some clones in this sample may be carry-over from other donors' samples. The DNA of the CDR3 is TGTGCCAGCAGCTACACGAAGGGGGGGAGGCAAGAGACCCAGTACTTC. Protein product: CASSYTKGGRQETQYF.